This T cell receptor (beta chain) appears in the sequencing data of a study of T cell responses to AZD1222 COVID-19 vaccine. Assay used: immunoSEQ multiplex PCR; TCRdb lists only in-frame clones, some missing. This repertoire shows around 120,000 clones, roughly 90% found once; its top ten account for 0.9% to 1.4%. In the case of this clone: Its cognate antigen is unknown.

Study results and caveats: Every sample of the repertoires postdated the peak T cell response. The sample set comprised mostly white British donors with more females, and clonal diversity was possibly underestimated. Reportedly, nearly half the spike-specific TCRs target unmutated variant regions.

CDR1 MNHEY and CDR2 SMNVEV come from the germline V gene (reference sequence). V was pared by 5 bases and J by 1 base, with 6 bases of the junction left unmatched. CDR3 length: 15 amino acids. It was second doses at about 4 or about 12 weeks that were pooled. The source is an adult who received the AZD1222 COVID-19 vaccine. The sample consisted of peripheral blood, taken 28 days after the second AZD1222 dose. This sequence joins TRBV27 and TRBJ2-7, with 9 bases matching TRBD1. The CDR3 DNA reads TGTGCCAGCAGTCCCCGGACAGGGGTATCCTACGAGCAGTACTTC. It specifies CASSPRTGVSYEQYF.